Below, 3 T cell receptor beta chains from the same sample are listed, as sequenced in a study of identifying expanded T cells in peripheral blood. Profiled with immunoSEQ multiplex PCR; TCRdb holds only in-frame clones, not every one. This table holds around 120,000 clones, over 65% found once. The sample consisted of blood. The receptors here all came from a person aged 18 to 75 in good health.

The V gene is TRBV4-3, the J gene TRBJ2-5; 7 nucleotides match TRBD2. The CDR3 has 17 amino acids. The ends lost 0 bases at V and 4 bases at J; junction bases unmatched: 11. From germline, CDR1 is LGHNA and CDR2 YSLEER. CDR3 DNA: TGCGCCAGCAGCCAAGATGCCATTAAGCGGGGACGAGAGACCCAGTACTTC. This encodes CASSQDAIKRGRETQYF.

V is TRBV4-3 and J is TRBJ1-1; unclear D gene. The CDR3 contains 13 residues. V was cut by 4 bases and J by 1 base, with 7 bases left in between. CDR1 LGHNA and CDR2 YSLEER come from the germline V gene. The CDR3 spells CASSLRRNTEAFF. CDR3 nucleotide sequence: TGCGCCAGCAGCCTACGGAGGAACACTGAAGCTTTCTTT.

This clone appeared a few times. The V and J genes are TRBV21-1 and TRBJ1-3. TRBV21-1 has pseudogene status. The CDR3 has 18 residues. CDR3 amino acids: CASSKRYYEGRPGNTIYF. The CDR3 nucleotides read TGTGCCAGCAGCAAACGATACTACGAAGGGCGGCCGGGAAACACCATATATTTT.